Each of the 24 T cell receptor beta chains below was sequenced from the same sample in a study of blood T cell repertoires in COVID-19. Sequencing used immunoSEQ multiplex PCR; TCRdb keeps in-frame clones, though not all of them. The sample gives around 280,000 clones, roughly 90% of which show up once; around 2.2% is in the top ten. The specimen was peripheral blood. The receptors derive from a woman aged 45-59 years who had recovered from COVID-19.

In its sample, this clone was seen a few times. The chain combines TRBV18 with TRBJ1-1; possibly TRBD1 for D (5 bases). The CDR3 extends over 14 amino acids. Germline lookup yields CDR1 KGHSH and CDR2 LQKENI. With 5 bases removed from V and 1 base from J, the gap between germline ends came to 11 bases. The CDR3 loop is CASSTGRANTEAFF. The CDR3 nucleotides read TGTGCCAGCTCAACCGGCAGGGCGAACACTGAAGCTTTCTTT.

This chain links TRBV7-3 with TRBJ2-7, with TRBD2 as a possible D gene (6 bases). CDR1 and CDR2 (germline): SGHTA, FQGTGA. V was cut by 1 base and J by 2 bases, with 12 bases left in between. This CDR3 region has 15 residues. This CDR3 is CASSLKASAAYEQYF. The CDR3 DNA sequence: TGTGCCAGCAGCTTAAAGGCTAGCGCAGCCTACGAGCAGTACTTC.

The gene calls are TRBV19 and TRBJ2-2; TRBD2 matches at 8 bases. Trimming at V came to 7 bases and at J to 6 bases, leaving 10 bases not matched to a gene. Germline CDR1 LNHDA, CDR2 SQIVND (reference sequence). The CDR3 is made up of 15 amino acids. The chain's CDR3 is CASMGLAGWAGELFF. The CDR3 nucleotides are TGTGCCAGTATGGGGCTAGCGGGTTGGGCCGGGGAGCTGTTTTTT. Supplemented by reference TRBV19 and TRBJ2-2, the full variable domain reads DGGITQSPKYLFRKEGQNVTLSCEQNLNHDAMYWYRQDPGQGLRLIYYSQIVNDFQKGDIAEGYSVSREKKESFPLTVTSAQKNPTAFYLCASMGLAGWAGELFFGEGSRLTVL.

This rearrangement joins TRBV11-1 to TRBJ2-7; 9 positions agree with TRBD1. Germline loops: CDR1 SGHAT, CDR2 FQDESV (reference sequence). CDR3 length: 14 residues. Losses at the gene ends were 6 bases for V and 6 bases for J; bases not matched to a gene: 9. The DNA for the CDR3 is TGTGCCAGCAGTTCCCGGGACAGGGAGGGCGAGCAGTACTTC. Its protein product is CASSSRDREGEQYF.

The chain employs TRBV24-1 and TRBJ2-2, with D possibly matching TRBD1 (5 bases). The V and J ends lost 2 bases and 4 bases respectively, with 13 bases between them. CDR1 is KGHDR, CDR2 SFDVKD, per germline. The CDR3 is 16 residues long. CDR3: CATSDSQGAITGELFF. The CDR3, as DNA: TGTGCCACCAGTGATTCGCAGGGCGCGATCACCGGGGAGCTGTTTTTT.

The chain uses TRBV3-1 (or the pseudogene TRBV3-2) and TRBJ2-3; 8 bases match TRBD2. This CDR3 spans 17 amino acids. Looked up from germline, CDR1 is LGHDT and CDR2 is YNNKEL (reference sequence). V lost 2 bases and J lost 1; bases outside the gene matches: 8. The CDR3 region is CASSQKGKTSGTDTQYF. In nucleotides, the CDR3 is TGTGCCAGCAGCCAAAAGGGGAAGACTAGCGGCACAGATACGCAGTATTTT.

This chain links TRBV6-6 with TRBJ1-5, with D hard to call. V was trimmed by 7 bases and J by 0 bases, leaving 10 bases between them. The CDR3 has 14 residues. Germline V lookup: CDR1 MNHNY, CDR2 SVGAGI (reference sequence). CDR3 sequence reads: CASTSAGSNQPQHF. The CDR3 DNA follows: TGTGCCAGCACTTCCGCGGGTAGCAATCAGCCCCAGCATTTT.

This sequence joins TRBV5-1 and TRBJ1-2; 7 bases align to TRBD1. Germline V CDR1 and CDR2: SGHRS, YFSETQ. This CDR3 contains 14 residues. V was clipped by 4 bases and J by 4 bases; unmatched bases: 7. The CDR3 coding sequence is TGCGCCAGCAGCCTGGAGGGACAGACCTATGGCTACACCTTC. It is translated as CASSLEGQTYGYTF. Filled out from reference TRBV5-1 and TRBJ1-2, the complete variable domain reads KAGVTQTPRYLIKTRGQQVTLSCSPISGHRSVSWYQQTPGQGLQFLFEYFSETQRNKGNFPGRFSGRQFSNSRSEMNVSTLELGDSALYLCASSLEGQTYGYTFGSGTRLTVV.

This chain's CDR3 is CASREGLTEKLFF. Here the CDR3 DNA reads TGTGCCAGCAGGGAGGGGTTAACTGAAAAACTGTTTTTT. The rearrangement links TRBV3-1 (or the pseudogene TRBV3-2) to TRBJ1-4; maybe TRBD1 (5 bases). This CDR3 is 13 amino acids long. CDR1 and CDR2 from the germline V gene are LGHDT and YNNKEL (reference sequence). The ends were cut back, 6 bases at V and 7 bases at J, with 12 bases in the middle.

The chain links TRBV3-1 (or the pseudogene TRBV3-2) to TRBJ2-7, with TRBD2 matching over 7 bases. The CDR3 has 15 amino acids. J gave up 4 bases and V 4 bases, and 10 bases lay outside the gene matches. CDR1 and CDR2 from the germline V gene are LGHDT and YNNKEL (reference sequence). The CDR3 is CASSPLAGPGYEQYF. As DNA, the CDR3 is TGTGCCAGCAGCCCGTTAGCGGGTCCGGGGTACGAGCAGTACTTC.

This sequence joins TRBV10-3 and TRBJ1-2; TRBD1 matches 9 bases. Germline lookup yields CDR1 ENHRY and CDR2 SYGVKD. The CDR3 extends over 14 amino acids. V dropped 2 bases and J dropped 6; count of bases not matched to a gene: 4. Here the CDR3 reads CAISEGTGFDGYTF. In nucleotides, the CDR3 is TGTGCCATCAGTGAGGGGACAGGGTTCGATGGCTACACCTTC.

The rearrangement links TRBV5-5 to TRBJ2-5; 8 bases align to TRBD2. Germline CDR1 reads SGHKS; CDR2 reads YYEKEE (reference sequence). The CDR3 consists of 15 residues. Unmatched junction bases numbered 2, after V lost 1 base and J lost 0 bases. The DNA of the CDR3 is TGTGCCAGCAGCTTGCGGGGGGGGTACCAAGAGACCCAGTACTTC. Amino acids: CASSLRGGYQETQYF.

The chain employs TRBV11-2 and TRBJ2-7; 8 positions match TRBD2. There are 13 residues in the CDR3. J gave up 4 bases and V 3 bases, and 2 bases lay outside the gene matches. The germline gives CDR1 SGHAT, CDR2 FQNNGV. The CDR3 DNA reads TGTGCCAGCAGCTTCGGGGGGGGATACGAGCAGTACTTC. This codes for CASSFGGGYEQYF.

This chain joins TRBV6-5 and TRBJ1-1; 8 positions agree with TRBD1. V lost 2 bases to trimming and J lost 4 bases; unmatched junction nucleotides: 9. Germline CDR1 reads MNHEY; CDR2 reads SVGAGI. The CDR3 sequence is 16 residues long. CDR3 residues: CASSYGAGGWGTEAFF. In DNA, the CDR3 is TGTGCCAGCAGTTACGGGGCAGGGGGCTGGGGCACTGAAGCTTTCTTT.

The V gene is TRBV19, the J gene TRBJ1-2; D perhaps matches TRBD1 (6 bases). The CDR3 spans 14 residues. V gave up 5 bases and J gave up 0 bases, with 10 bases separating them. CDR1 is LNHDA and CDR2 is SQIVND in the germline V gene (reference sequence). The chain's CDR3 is CASSWTAANYGYTF. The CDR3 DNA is TGTGCCAGTAGTTGGACAGCAGCTAACTATGGCTACACCTTC.

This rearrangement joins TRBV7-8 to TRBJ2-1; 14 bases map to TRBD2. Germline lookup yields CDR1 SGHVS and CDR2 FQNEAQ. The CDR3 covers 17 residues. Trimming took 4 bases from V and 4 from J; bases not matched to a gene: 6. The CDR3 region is CASSSGLAGVIYNEQFF. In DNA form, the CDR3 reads TGTGCCAGCAGCTCGGGACTAGCGGGAGTAATTTACAATGAGCAGTTCTTC.

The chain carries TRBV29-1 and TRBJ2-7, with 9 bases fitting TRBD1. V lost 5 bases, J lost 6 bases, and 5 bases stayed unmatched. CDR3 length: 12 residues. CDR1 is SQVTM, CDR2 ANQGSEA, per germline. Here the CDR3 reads CSVSGTGIEQYF. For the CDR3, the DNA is TGCAGCGTTTCCGGGACAGGGATCGAGCAGTACTTC.

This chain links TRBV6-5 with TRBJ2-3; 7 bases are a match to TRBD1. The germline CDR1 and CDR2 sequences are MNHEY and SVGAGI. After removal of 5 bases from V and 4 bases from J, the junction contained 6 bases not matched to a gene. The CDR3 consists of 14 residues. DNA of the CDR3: TGTGCCAGCAGTCTGGCTCAGGGGGCAGATACGCAGTATTTT. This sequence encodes CASSLAQGADTQYF.

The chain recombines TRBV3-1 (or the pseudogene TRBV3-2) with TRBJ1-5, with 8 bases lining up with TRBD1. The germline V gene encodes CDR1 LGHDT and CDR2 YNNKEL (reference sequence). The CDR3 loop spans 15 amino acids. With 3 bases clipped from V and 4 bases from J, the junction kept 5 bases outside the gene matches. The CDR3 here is CASSQDGQGNQPQHF. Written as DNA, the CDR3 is TGTGCCAGCAGCCAGGATGGACAGGGAAATCAGCCCCAGCATTTT.

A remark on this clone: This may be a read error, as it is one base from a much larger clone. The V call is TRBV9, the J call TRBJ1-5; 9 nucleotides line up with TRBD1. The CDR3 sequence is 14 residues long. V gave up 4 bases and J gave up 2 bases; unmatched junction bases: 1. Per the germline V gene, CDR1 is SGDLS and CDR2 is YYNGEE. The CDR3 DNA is TGTGCCAGCAGCCGGACAGGGGGCAATCAGCCCCAGCATTTT. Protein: CASSRTGGNQPQHF.

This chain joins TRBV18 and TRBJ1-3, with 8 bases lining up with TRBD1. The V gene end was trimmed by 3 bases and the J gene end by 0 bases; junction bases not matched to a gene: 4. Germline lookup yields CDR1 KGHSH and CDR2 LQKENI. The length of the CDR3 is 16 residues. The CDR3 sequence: CASSPMTGVSGNTIYF. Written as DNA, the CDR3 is TGTGCCAGCTCACCGATGACAGGGGTCTCTGGAAACACCATATATTTT.

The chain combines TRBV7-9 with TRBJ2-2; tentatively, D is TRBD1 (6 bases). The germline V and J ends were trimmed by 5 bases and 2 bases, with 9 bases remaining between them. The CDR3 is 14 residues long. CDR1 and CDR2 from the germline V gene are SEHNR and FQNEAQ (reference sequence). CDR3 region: CASSMGHNTGELFF. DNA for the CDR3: TGTGCCAGCAGCATGGGACACAACACCGGGGAGCTGTTTTTT.

CDR3 DNA sequence: TGTGCCAGCAGGGGACAGGGGTCCTACAATGAGCAGTTCTTC. This gives the protein CASRGQGSYNEQFF. The chain combines TRBV6-5 with TRBJ2-1; 10 positions agree with TRBD1. CDR3 length: 14 residues. The V gene end was trimmed by 6 bases and the J gene end by 1 base; junction bases not matched to a gene: 0. Germline assignment: CDR1 MNHEY and CDR2 SVGAGI.

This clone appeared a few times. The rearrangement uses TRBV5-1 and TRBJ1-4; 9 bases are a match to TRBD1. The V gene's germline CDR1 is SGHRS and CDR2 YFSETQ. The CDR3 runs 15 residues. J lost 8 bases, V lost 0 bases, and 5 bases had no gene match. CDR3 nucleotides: TGCGCCAGCAGCTTGGGGGACAGGGTCGGGGAAAAACTGTTTTTT. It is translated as CASSLGDRVGEKLFF.